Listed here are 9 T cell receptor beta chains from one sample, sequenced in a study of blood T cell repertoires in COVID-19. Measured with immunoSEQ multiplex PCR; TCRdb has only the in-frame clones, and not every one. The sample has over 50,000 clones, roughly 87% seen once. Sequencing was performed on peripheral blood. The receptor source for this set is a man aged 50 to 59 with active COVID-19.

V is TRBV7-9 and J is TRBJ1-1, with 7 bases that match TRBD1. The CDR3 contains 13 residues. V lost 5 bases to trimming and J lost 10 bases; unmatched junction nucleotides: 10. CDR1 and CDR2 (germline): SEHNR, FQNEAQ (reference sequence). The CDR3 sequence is CASSHKDRRAAFF. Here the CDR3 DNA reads TGTGCCAGCAGCCACAAGGACAGGAGGGCAGCTTTCTTT.

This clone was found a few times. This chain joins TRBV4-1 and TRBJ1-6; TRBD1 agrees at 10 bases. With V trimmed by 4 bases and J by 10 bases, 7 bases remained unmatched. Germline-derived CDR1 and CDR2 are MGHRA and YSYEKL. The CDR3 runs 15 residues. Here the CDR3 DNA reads TGCGCCAGCAGCCGAGGACAGGGGGATGTATCACCCCTCCACTTT. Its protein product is CASSRGQGDVSPLHF.

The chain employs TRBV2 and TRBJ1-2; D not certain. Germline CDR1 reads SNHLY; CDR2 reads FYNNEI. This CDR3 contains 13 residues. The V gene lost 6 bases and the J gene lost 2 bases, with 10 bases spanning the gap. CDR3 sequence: CASSADLNYGYTF. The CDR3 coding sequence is TGTGCCAGCAGCGCGGACTTGAACTATGGCTACACCTTC.

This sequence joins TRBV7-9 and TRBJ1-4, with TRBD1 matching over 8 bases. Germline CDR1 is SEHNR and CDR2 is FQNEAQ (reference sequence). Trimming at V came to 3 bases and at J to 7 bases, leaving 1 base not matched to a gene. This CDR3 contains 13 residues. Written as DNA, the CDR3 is TGTGCCAGCAGCTTCAGGGGGCTTGAAAAACTGTTTTTT. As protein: CASSFRGLEKLFF. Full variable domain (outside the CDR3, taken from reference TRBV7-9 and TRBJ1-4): DTGVSQNPRHKITKRGQNVTFRCDPISEHNRLYWYRQTLGQGPEFLTYFQNEAQLEKSRLLSDRFSAERPKGSFSTLEIQRTEQGDSAMYLCASSFRGLEKLFFGSGTQLSVL.

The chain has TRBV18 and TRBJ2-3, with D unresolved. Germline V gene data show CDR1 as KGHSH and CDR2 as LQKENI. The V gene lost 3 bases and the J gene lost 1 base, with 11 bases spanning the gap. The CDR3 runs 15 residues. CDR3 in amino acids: CASSPGLWGTDTQYF. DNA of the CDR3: TGTGCCAGCTCACCTGGGCTATGGGGCACAGATACGCAGTATTTT.

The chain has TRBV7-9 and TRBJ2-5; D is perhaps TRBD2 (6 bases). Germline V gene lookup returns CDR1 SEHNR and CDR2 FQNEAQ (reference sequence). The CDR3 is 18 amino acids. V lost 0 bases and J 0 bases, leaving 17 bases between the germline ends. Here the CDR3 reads CASSLALKAGLNQETQYF. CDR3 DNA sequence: TGTGCCAGCAGCTTAGCGTTAAAAGCGGGTCTAAACCAAGAGACCCAGTACTTC.

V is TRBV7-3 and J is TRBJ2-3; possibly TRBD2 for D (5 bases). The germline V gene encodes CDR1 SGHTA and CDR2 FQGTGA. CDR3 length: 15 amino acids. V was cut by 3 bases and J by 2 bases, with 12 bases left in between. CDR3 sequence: CASSLAGKSTDTQYF. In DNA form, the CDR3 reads TGTGCCAGCAGCTTGGCGGGCAAATCCACAGATACGCAGTATTTT.

This chain's CDR3 is CASSFRGSQGYTF. The CDR3 DNA follows: TGTGCCAGCAGCTTCAGGGGGTCACAGGGCTACACCTTC. This rearrangement joins TRBV3-1 (or the pseudogene TRBV3-2) to TRBJ1-2, with 7 bases fitting TRBD1. Germline lookup yields CDR1 LGHDT and CDR2 YNNKEL (reference sequence). The V segment lost 5 bases and the J segment 8 bases; nucleotides outside the gene matches: 8. The CDR3 length is 13 residues.

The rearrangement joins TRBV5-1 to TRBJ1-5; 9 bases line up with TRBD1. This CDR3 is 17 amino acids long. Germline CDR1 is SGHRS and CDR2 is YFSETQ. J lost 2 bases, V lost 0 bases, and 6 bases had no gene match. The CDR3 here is CASSLGWTGEGNQPQHF. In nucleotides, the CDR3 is TGCGCCAGCAGCTTGGGATGGACAGGGGAAGGCAATCAGCCCCAGCATTTT.